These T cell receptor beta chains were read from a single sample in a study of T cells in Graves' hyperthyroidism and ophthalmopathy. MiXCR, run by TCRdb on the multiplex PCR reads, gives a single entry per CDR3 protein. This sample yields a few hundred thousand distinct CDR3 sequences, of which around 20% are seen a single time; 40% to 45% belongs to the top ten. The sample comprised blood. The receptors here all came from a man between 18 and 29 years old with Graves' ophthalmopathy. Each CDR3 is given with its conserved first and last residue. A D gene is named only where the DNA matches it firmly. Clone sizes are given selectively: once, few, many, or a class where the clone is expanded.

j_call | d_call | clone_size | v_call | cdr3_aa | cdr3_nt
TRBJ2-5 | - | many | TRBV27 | CASSLSMGWGETQYF | TGTGCCAGCAGTTTATCGATGGGGTGGGGAGAGACCCAGTACTTC
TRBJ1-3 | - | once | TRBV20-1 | CSAGVLGRYSGNTIYF | TGCAGTGCCGGGGTCCTGGGCAGGTACTCTGGAAACACCATATATTTT
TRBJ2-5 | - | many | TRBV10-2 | CASSRDVGETQYF | TGCGCCAGCAGTCGTGACGTTGGGGAGACCCAGTACTTC
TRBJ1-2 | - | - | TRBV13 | CASSGSTYGYTF | TGTGCCAGCTCCGGGTCCACCTATGGCTACACCTTC
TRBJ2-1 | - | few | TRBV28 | CASSLPSSYNEQFF | TGTGCCAGCAGTTTGCCCAGCTCCTACAATGAGCAGTTCTTC
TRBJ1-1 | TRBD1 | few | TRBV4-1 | CASSQAGQGETEAFF | TGCGCCAGCAGCCAAGCGGGACAGGGGGAAACTGAAGCTTTCTTT
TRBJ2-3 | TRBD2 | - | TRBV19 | CASTLAGGTDTQYF | TGTGCCAGTACCTTAGCGGGGGGCACAGATACGCAGTATTTT
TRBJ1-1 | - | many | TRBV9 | CASSVGGSTEAFF | TGTGCCAGCAGCGTAGGGGGCTCCACTGAAGCTTTCTTT
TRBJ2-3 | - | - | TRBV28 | CASSPPGAGIPQYF | TGTGCCAGCAGCCCGCCCGGGGCAGGGATTCCGCAGTATTTT
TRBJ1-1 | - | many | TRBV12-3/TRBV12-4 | CASSFEGNTEAFF | TGTGCCAGCAGTTTCGAGGGGAACACTGAAGCTTTCTTT
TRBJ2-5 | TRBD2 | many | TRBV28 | CASSLPGTSGPETQYF | TGTGCCAGCAGTTTACCGGGGACTAGCGGTCCAGAGACCCAGTACTTC
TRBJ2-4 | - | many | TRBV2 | CASSELGVGIQYF | TGTGCCAGCAGTGAATTAGGAGTTGGCATTCAGTACTTC
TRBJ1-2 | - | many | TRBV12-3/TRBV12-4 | CASSSDKDYGYTF | TGTGCCAGCAGTTCGGATAAGGACTATGGCTACACCTTC
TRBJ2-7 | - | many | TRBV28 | CASGRHYEQYF | TGTGCCAGCGGCCGACACTACGAGCAGTACTTC
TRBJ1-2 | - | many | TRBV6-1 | CASTPTGYGYTF | TGTGCCAGCACCCCGACAGGCTATGGCTACACCTTC
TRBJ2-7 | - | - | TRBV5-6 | CASSLGNGVSYEQYF | TGTGCCAGCAGCTTGGGTAACGGGGTCTCCTACGAGCAGTACTTC
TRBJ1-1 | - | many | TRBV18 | CASSPTGTNTEAFF | TGTGCCAGCTCACCCACAGGCACGAACACTGAAGCTTTCTTT
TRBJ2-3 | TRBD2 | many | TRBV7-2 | CASSPRLAGVADTQYF | TGTGCCAGCAGCCCTAGACTAGCGGGGGTGGCAGATACGCAGTATTTT
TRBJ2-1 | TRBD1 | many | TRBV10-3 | CAISPGQTGNEQFF | TGTGCCATCAGCCCGGGACAGACAGGGAATGAGCAGTTCTTC
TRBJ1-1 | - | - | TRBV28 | CASVLMGTEAFF | TGTGCCAGCGTATTGATGGGGACTGAAGCTTTCTTT
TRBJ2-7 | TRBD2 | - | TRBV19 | CASRSGASGGSSYNEQYF | TGTGCCAGTAGATCGGGGGCTAGCGGGGGCTCATCCTACAATGAGCAGTACTTC
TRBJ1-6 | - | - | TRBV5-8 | CASSDGHAGSPLHF | TGTGCCAGCAGCGACGGACATGCAGGTTCACCCCTCCACTTT
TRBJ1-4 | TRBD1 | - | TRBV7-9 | CASSLALRIAQQGVSNEKLFF | TGTGCCAGCAGCTTAGCGCTTCGGATTGCCCAACAGGGGGTCTCTAATGAAAAACTGTTTTTT
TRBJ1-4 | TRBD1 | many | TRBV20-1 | CSAGQGGVGEKLFF | TGCAGTGCTGGACAGGGAGGAGTAGGGGAAAAACTGTTTTTT
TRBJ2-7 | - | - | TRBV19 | CASSNRDGAYEQYF | TGTGCCAGTAGTAACCGGGACGGCGCCTACGAGCAGTACTTC
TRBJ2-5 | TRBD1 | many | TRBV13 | CASRPTGLETQYF | TGTGCCAGCAGGCCGACAGGGTTGGAGACCCAGTACTTC
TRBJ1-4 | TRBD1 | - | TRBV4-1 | CASSRNTQGQGRTNEKLFF | TGCGCCAGCAGCCGGAACACCCAAGGACAGGGGCGCACCAATGAAAAACTGTTTTTT
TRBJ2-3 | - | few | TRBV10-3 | CAISESWGLTDTQYF | TGTGCCATCAGTGAGTCTTGGGGATTGACAGATACGCAGTATTTT
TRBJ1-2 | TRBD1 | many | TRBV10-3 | CAISELPGGYGYTF | TGTGCCATCAGTGAGCTGCCAGGGGGATATGGCTACACCTTC
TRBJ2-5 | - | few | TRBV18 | CASSGGLFQETQYF | TGTGCCAGCTCAGGGGGGCTATTCCAAGAGACCCAGTACTTC
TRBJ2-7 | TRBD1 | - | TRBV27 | CASRQPGTGHYEQYF | TGTGCCAGCAGACAACCCGGGACAGGACACTACGAGCAGTACTTC
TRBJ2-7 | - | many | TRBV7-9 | CASSPIPQLLSSYEQYF | TGTGCCAGCAGCCCGATCCCACAGCTGTTGAGCTCCTACGAGCAGTACTTC
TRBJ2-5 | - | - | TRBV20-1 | CSASRGQVQETQYF | TGCAGTGCTAGTCGCGGCCAAGTACAAGAGACCCAGTACTTC
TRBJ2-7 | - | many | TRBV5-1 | CASSRRDGNYEQYF | TGCGCCAGCAGCAGAAGGGACGGCAACTACGAGCAGTACTTC
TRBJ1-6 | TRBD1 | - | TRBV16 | CASSPHGTGVGRNSPLHF | TGTGCCAGCAGCCCGCACGGGACAGGGGTAGGGCGGAATTCACCCCTCCACTTT
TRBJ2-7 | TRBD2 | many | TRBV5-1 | CASSPGSGGNSYEQYF | TGCGCCAGCAGCCCCGGTAGCGGGGGGAACTCCTACGAGCAGTACTTC
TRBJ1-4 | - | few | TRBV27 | CASSLRSPVGGSNEKLFF | TGTGCCAGCAGTTTAAGGTCCCCCGTAGGTGGGAGTAATGAAAAACTGTTTTTT
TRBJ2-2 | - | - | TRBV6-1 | CASSEWVGELFF | TGTGCCAGCAGTGAATGGGTCGGGGAGCTGTTTTTT
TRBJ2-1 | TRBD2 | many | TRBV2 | CASRGRAGSYNEQFF | TGTGCCAGCAGGGGGAGGGCTGGCTCCTACAATGAGCAGTTCTTC
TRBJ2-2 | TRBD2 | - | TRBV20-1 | CSASLAGGKRTGELFF | TGCAGTGCTAGCCTAGCGGGGGGAAAGAGGACCGGGGAGCTGTTTTTT
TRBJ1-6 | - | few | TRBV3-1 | CASSPGQIYSPLHF | TGTGCCAGCAGCCCGGGACAAATCTATTCACCCCTCCACTTT
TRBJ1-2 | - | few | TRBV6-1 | CASSGSGGRDYGYTF | TGTGCCAGCAGTGGGTCCGGAGGCCGCGACTATGGCTACACCTTC
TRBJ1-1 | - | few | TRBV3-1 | CASSPDFGGAFF | TGTGCCAGCAGCCCAGATTTCGGGGGAGCTTTCTTT
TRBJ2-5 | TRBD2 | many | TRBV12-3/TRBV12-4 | CASRQRGGQETQYF | TGTGCCAGCAGACAGCGGGGGGGACAAGAGACCCAGTACTTC
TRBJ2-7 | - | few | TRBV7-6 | CASSLAGRYEQYF | TGTGCCAGCAGCTTAGCAGGGCGATACGAGCAGTACTTC
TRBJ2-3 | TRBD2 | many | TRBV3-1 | CASSQDSGRVTQYF | TGTGCCAGCAGCCAAGATTCGGGGAGGGTAACGCAGTATTTT
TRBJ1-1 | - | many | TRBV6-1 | CASRSLGTDTEAFF | TGTGCCAGCAGGTCTTTAGGGACGGACACTGAAGCTTTCTTT